This is a list of T cell receptor beta chains from one sample in a study of shared clonotypes between healthy human individuals. Assay: immunoSEQ multiplex PCR; the TCRdb copy retains only in-frame clones and omits some. The sample shows about 2.1 million clones, 80% to 95% of them seen only once. Sequences were obtained from naive CD8+ T cells from PBMCs. Source of these receptors: a man younger than 35 in good health. Some clones in this sample may be carry-over from other donors' samples. Both conserved end residues are part of each CDR3. D genes are given only for firm matches. Rows may omit the clone size; those that give it use once, few, many or a size class.

D gene: TRBD1; clone size: NA; V gene: TRBV19; J gene: TRBJ2-7; CDR3 DNA: TGTGCCAGTAGCCTTGGACAGGGGGCGGGCGAGCAGTACTTC; CDR3 protein: CASSLGQGAGEQYF
D gene: NA; clone size: NA; V gene: TRBV27; J gene: TRBJ1-2; CDR3 DNA: TGTGCCAGCAGTTACACGGGGGGAGGGGTAGGCTACACCTTC; CDR3 protein: CASSYTGGGVGYTF
D gene: NA; clone size: NA; V gene: TRBV9; J gene: TRBJ1-1; CDR3 DNA: TGTGCCAGCAGCGTAGGTAGGGGCGGGGAGAACACTGAAGCTTTCTTT; CDR3 protein: CASSVGRGGENTEAFF
D gene: TRBD2; clone size: NA; V gene: TRBV27; J gene: TRBJ2-1; CDR3 DNA: TGTGCCAGCAGTCAACTAGCGCTGACTTACAATGAGCAGTTCTTC; CDR3 protein: CASSQLALTYNEQFF
D gene: TRBD2; clone size: NA; V gene: TRBV5-6; J gene: TRBJ2-1; CDR3 DNA: TGTGCCAGCAGCACTCCGGGACTAGCGGGATACAATGAGCAGTTCTTC; CDR3 protein: CASSTPGLAGYNEQFF
D gene: NA; clone size: NA; V gene: TRBV5-1; J gene: TRBJ2-7; CDR3 DNA: TGCGCCAGCAGCCCTGGACGGGTTTCCTACGAGCAGTACTTC; CDR3 protein: CASSPGRVSYEQYF
D gene: NA; clone size: once; V gene: TRBV9; J gene: TRBJ2-7; CDR3 DNA: TGTGCCAGCAGCCCCGGCGGACTTACGGGCGAGCAGTACTTC; CDR3 protein: CASSPGGLTGEQYF
D gene: NA; clone size: NA; V gene: TRBV29-1; J gene: TRBJ2-7; CDR3 DNA: TGCAGCGTTGTAGGCGTACAGTCCTACGAGCAGTACTTC; CDR3 protein: CSVVGVQSYEQYF
D gene: NA; clone size: once; V gene: TRBV7-9; J gene: TRBJ2-1; CDR3 DNA: TGTGCCAGCAGCCCTGACAGCAATGAGCAGTTCTTC; CDR3 protein: CASSPDSNEQFF
D gene: NA; clone size: NA; V gene: TRBV28; J gene: TRBJ2-7; CDR3 DNA: TGTGCCAGCAGTCTCTCCTTTTACGAGCAGTACTTC; CDR3 protein: CASSLSFYEQYF
D gene: NA; clone size: NA; V gene: TRBV30; J gene: TRBJ1-2; CDR3 DNA: TGTGCCTGGAGTGGGGGAATATTGGCTAACTATGGCTACACCTTC; CDR3 protein: CAWSGGILANYGYTF
D gene: TRBD1; clone size: NA; V gene: TRBV7-6; J gene: TRBJ1-2; CDR3 DNA: TGTGCCAGCAGTCCAGACAGGGGGGAAGGCTACACCTTC; CDR3 protein: CASSPDRGEGYTF
D gene: TRBD2; clone size: NA; V gene: TRBV5-4; J gene: TRBJ2-7; CDR3 DNA: TGTGCCAGCAGCTTGCACCTAGCGGGACCCTCCTACGAGCAGTACTTC; CDR3 protein: CASSLHLAGPSYEQYF
D gene: NA; clone size: once; V gene: TRBV15; J gene: TRBJ1-1; CDR3 DNA: TGTGCCACCAGCAGAACTTCCGGGGGGGATCCTGAAGCTTTCTTT; CDR3 protein: CATSRTSGGDPEAFF
D gene: NA; clone size: NA; V gene: TRBV5-4; J gene: TRBJ2-3; CDR3 DNA: TGTGCCAGCAGCCCTTTCGGACTAACAGATACGCAGTATTTT; CDR3 protein: CASSPFGLTDTQYF
D gene: TRBD1; clone size: NA; V gene: TRBV4-1; J gene: TRBJ1-4; CDR3 DNA: TGCGCCAGCAGCCCCGGGACAGGGGGAGAAAAACTGTTTTTT; CDR3 protein: CASSPGTGGEKLFF
D gene: TRBD1; clone size: NA; V gene: TRBV14; J gene: TRBJ2-1; CDR3 DNA: TGTGCCAGCAGCCAAGTGGGACAGTACAATGAGCAGTTCTTC; CDR3 protein: CASSQVGQYNEQFF
D gene: NA; clone size: NA; V gene: TRBV27; J gene: TRBJ2-3; CDR3 DNA: TGTGCCAGCAGTTTAAGGAGGCGGGGCCCTTACTGGTCAGATACGCAGTATTTT; CDR3 protein: CASSLRRRGPYWSDTQYF
D gene: NA; clone size: NA; V gene: TRBV9; J gene: TRBJ2-2; CDR3 DNA: TGTGCCAGCAGCGCTAGACATTCCTCGAACACCGGGGAGCTGTTTTTT; CDR3 protein: CASSARHSSNTGELFF
D gene: NA; clone size: NA; V gene: TRBV7-9; J gene: TRBJ1-2; CDR3 DNA: TGTGCCAGCAGCTTAGAGGATGGGGAAATCGTTGGCTACACCTTC; CDR3 protein: CASSLEDGEIVGYTF
D gene: NA; clone size: NA; V gene: TRBV15; J gene: TRBJ2-5; CDR3 DNA: TGTGCCACCAGCCTTGGGCCGGGGCAAGAGACCCAGTACTTC; CDR3 protein: CATSLGPGQETQYF
D gene: NA; clone size: NA; V gene: TRBV10-3; J gene: TRBJ2-2; CDR3 DNA: TGTGCCATCAGTTCTTTACTCACCGGGGAGCTGTTTTTT; CDR3 protein: CAISSLLTGELFF
D gene: TRBD2; clone size: once; V gene: TRBV30; J gene: TRBJ2-5; CDR3 DNA: TGTGCCTGGAGTGTACCCTCCTTCGCGGGAGAAGAGACCCAGTACTTC; CDR3 protein: CAWSVPSFAGEETQYF
D gene: NA; clone size: NA; V gene: TRBV4-1; J gene: TRBJ2-1; CDR3 DNA: TGCGCCAGCAGCCAAGGTCCGGGCGGCTCCTACAATGAGCAGTTCTTC; CDR3 protein: CASSQGPGGSYNEQFF
D gene: NA; clone size: NA; V gene: TRBV27; J gene: TRBJ2-7; CDR3 DNA: TGTGCCAGCAGTACTCGGGACACCGCCTACGAGCAGTACTTC; CDR3 protein: CASSTRDTAYEQYF
D gene: TRBD1; clone size: NA; V gene: TRBV7-8; J gene: TRBJ2-1; CDR3 DNA: TGTGCCAGCAGCCAGTCTGCCGGGACAGACAATGAGCAGTTCTTC; CDR3 protein: CASSQSAGTDNEQFF
D gene: TRBD2; clone size: NA; V gene: TRBV15; J gene: TRBJ2-7; CDR3 DNA: TGTGCCACCAGCAGAGCAACAGGGGGCGGGACTAGCGGGGTTATCTACGAGCAGTACTTC; CDR3 protein: CATSRATGGGTSGVIYEQYF
D gene: NA; clone size: NA; V gene: TRBV29-1; J gene: TRBJ2-3; CDR3 DNA: TGCAGCGTGGTCCGAGATGGTGGAGATACGCAGTATTTT; CDR3 protein: CSVVRDGGDTQYF
D gene: TRBD1; clone size: NA; V gene: TRBV11-1; J gene: TRBJ2-7; CDR3 DNA: TGTGCCAGCAGCACCCGGGACAGGGCCTCCTACGAGCAGTACTTC; CDR3 protein: CASSTRDRASYEQYF
D gene: TRBD1; clone size: NA; V gene: TRBV6-1; J gene: TRBJ2-2; CDR3 DNA: TGTGCCAGCAGTGATCCGGGACAGGGTCTTCCCGGGGAGCTGTTTTTT; CDR3 protein: CASSDPGQGLPGELFF
D gene: NA; clone size: NA; V gene: TRBV30; J gene: TRBJ2-3; CDR3 DNA: TGTGCCTGGAGTGACGGGCCCACAGATACGCAGTATTTT; CDR3 protein: CAWSDGPTDTQYF
D gene: NA; clone size: NA; V gene: TRBV19; J gene: TRBJ2-2; CDR3 DNA: TGTGCCAGTAGTACCTACCGCGAAGACAATACCGCGAACACCGGGGAGCTGTTTTTT; CDR3 protein: CASSTYREDNTANTGELFF
D gene: NA; clone size: NA; V gene: TRBV28; J gene: TRBJ1-2; CDR3 DNA: TGTGCCAGCGTTTGGGGGCTAGACTACACCTTC; CDR3 protein: CASVWGLDYTF
D gene: TRBD2; clone size: NA; V gene: TRBV7-8; J gene: TRBJ2-7; CDR3 DNA: TGTGCCAGCAGCTTAGGGCTAGCGGGAGACGACGAGCAGTACTTC; CDR3 protein: CASSLGLAGDDEQYF
D gene: TRBD1; clone size: NA; V gene: TRBV25-1; J gene: TRBJ1-2; CDR3 DNA: TGTGCCAGCAGTGCCCCGGTGAGGACAGGGAAGGATGGCTACACCTTC; CDR3 protein: CASSAPVRTGKDGYTF
D gene: NA; clone size: NA; V gene: TRBV15; J gene: TRBJ1-4; CDR3 DNA: TGTGCCACCAGCACGCGAACACCGGATCGGGAAAAACTGTTTTTT; CDR3 protein: CATSTRTPDREKLFF
D gene: NA; clone size: NA; V gene: TRBV28; J gene: TRBJ2-7; CDR3 DNA: TGTGCCAGCAGCCTATCAATCCAGGGGCCCCATGATGAACCGTTC; CDR3 protein: CASSLSIQGPHDEPF
D gene: NA; clone size: NA; V gene: TRBV29-1; J gene: TRBJ1-2; CDR3 DNA: TGCAGCGATGATGGCTACACCTTC; CDR3 protein: CSDDGYTF
D gene: NA; clone size: NA; V gene: TRBV9; J gene: TRBJ2-1; CDR3 DNA: TGTGCCAGCAGCGTAGAGATAAATGAGCAGTTCTTC; CDR3 protein: CASSVEINEQFF
D gene: TRBD1; clone size: NA; V gene: TRBV6-6; J gene: TRBJ1-2; CDR3 DNA: TGTGCCAGCGACACAGGGGCCCGAAACTATGGCTACACCTTC; CDR3 protein: CASDTGARNYGYTF
D gene: NA; clone size: NA; V gene: TRBV10-3; J gene: TRBJ2-6; CDR3 DNA: TGTGCCATCAGTGTTGGTGTCTCTGGGGCCAACGTCCTGACTTTC; CDR3 protein: CAISVGVSGANVLTF
D gene: NA; clone size: NA; V gene: TRBV5-1; J gene: TRBJ1-2; CDR3 DNA: TGCGCCAGCAGCTTGGGGACAACAGGGTCGGGCTATGGCTACACCTTC; CDR3 protein: CASSLGTTGSGYGYTF
D gene: NA; clone size: few; V gene: TRBV19; J gene: TRBJ2-2; CDR3 DNA: TGTGCCAGTAGACCCTTGGGCACCGGGGAGCTGTTTTTT; CDR3 protein: CASRPLGTGELFF
D gene: NA; clone size: NA; V gene: TRBV7-8; J gene: TRBJ2-5; CDR3 DNA: TGTGCCAGCAGCTTAGAGCTGGAACGACAAGATCAAGAGACCCAGTACTTC; CDR3 protein: CASSLELERQDQETQYF
D gene: NA; clone size: NA; V gene: TRBV7-6; J gene: TRBJ2-2; CDR3 DNA: TGTGCCAGCAGCGTGTTCTACACCGGGGAGCTGTTTTTT; CDR3 protein: CASSVFYTGELFF
D gene: NA; clone size: NA; V gene: TRBV5-1; J gene: TRBJ1-2; CDR3 DNA: TGCGCCAGCAGCTTGGAGACGGGGACGGGGTATGGCTACACCTTC; CDR3 protein: CASSLETGTGYGYTF
D gene: TRBD2; clone size: NA; V gene: TRBV27; J gene: TRBJ2-3; CDR3 DNA: TGTGCCAGCCACATAGCCGGGACTAGCGGTTTCACAGATACGCAGTATTTT; CDR3 protein: CASHIAGTSGFTDTQYF
D gene: TRBD1; clone size: NA; V gene: TRBV28; J gene: TRBJ1-1; CDR3 DNA: TGTGCCAGCAGTTCCCCCCGGGACAGGGGGCCGGTAGGCACTGAAGCTTTCTTT; CDR3 protein: CASSSPRDRGPVGTEAFF
D gene: NA; clone size: NA; V gene: TRBV6-1; J gene: TRBJ2-2; CDR3 DNA: TGTGCCAGCAGTGAAGTGGGACGGGCTACCGGGGAGCTGTTTTTT; CDR3 protein: CASSEVGRATGELFF
D gene: NA; clone size: NA; V gene: TRBV5-6; J gene: TRBJ1-2; CDR3 DNA: TGTGCCAGCAGCCACCGCGGACTGAAGAACTATGGCTACACCTTC; CDR3 protein: CASSHRGLKNYGYTF
D gene: NA; clone size: NA; V gene: TRBV19; J gene: TRBJ2-3; CDR3 DNA: TGTGCCAGTAGTTCATCGATCTTGGGGAATACGCAGTATTTT; CDR3 protein: CASSSSILGNTQYF